This T cell receptor (beta chain) was identified in a study of CD8+ T cells in alopecia areata. Study-level points and caveats: Alopecia totalis/universalis scalp especially showed more expanded CD8+ clones than normal scalp.

RNA, once extracted, was reverse transcribed into cDNA for use as the sequencing template. The method was immunoSEQ multiplex PCR; TCRdb's version includes in-frame clones alone and lacks a portion of them. The repertoire consists of roughly 170,000 clones, with around three fifths occurring once and the leading ten covering 14% to 15%. To note about this clone: The antigen remains unidentified. Other DNA sequences of this sample code for an identical CDR3.

Both peripheral blood and punch biopsies of lesional scalp skin were obtained from patients who had alopecia areata. The V gene end was trimmed by 1 base and the J gene end by 1 base; junction bases not matched to a gene: 0. This CDR3 has 13 residues. Germline CDR1 and CDR2: GTSNPN and SVGIG (reference sequence). The source material was CD4+ T cells sorted from blood, sampled at week 0. The TCR originated in a human donor with alopecia areata. J is TRBJ1-1 and V is TRBV30, with TRBD1 identical over 7 bases. The CDR3 sequence is CAWSGQGNTEAFF. CDR3 coding DNA: TGTGCCTGGAGTGGACAGGGGAACACTGAAGCTTTCTTT.